The 25 T cell receptor beta chains given below trace back to one sample, sequenced in a study of tumor and adjacent non-tumor tissue in lung cancer. This sample's RNA came from whole unsorted tissue. This non-tumor lung sample came from over 3 cm beyond the tumor edge. TCRbeta libraries were built with three rounds of nested PCR, modified from ARM-PCR. TCRdb recomputed calls from the multiplex PCR reads with MiXCR, one row per CDR3 protein. The table includes fewer than 90,000 distinct CDR3 sequences, around three quarters detected once. Source material: distant non-tumor lung tissue. These receptors were taken from a woman between 50 and 59 years old with non-small cell lung cancer.

A remark on this clonotype: The final CDR3 position lacks the conserved phenylalanine or tryptophan, pointing to a likely read error. The rearrangement joins TRBV6-4 to TRBJ2-2, with D possibly TRBD2 on 6 matching bases. The V gene's germline CDR1 is MRHNA and CDR2 SNTAGT. The length of the CDR3 is 14 residues. The DNA of the CDR3 is TGTGCCTGCAGTGAAGCGGGGAACACCGGGGAGCTGTTTTCT. Protein product: CACSEAGNTGELFS.

With regard to this clonotype: This clone may be a read error of a much larger clone one base away. The rearrangement uses TRBV6-6 and TRBJ2-7; maybe TRBD1 (5 bases). The CDR3 covers 15 residues. Looked up from germline, CDR1 is MNHNY and CDR2 is SVGAGI (reference sequence). Here the CDR3 DNA reads TGTACCAGCATCGGATCGGACAAGAGCTCCTACGAGCAGTACTTC. It is translated as CTSIGSDKSSYEQYF.

In the case of this clonotype: One end of the junction is discordant with germline, which a read error may explain. The CDR3 DNA is TGTGCTAGCAACTTGAAGCGAGGAGATACGCAGTATTTT. This codes for CASNLKRGDTQYF. The V call is TRBV5-4, the J call TRBJ2-3; no clear D gene. The germline V gene has CDR1 SGHNT and CDR2 YYREEE (reference sequence). This CDR3 has 13 amino acids.

Concerning this clonotype itself: Since a much larger clone is just one base distant, this may be a read error. The chain couples TRBV20-1 to TRBJ2-7, with TRBD2 as a possible D gene (6 bases). CDR3 length equals 14 residues. V lost 6 bases and J lost 6, with 21 bases in between. Germline CDR1 reads DFQATT; CDR2 reads SNEGSKA (reference sequence). The CDR3 nucleotides read TGCAGTGCAGGGGCCGGGACCGGGGGAACCGAGCAGTACTTC. This codes for CSAGAGTGGTEQYF.

On this clonotype: At one end, the junction sequence differs from germline, possibly due to a read error. The chain couples TRBV7-9 to TRBJ1-2; 7 bases map to TRBD1. There are 12 residues in the CDR3. Germline lookup yields CDR1 SEHNR and CDR2 FQNEAQ (reference sequence). The CDR3 here is CASRREDRDYTF. The CDR3 DNA is TGTGCGAGCAGACGGGAAGACAGGGACTACACCTTC. Using reference TRBV7-9 and TRBJ1-2 for the parts outside the CDR3, the full variable domain is DTGVSQNPRHKITKRGQNVTFRCDPISEHNRLYWYRQTLGQGPEFLTYFQNEAQLEKSRLLSDRFSAERPKGSFSTLEIQRTEQGDSAMYLCASRREDRDYTFGSGTRLTVV.

The gene calls are TRBV7-8 and TRBJ1-5; D is ambiguous. The germline V gene encodes CDR1 SGHVS and CDR2 FQNEAQ. The CDR3 has 13 residues. Trimming stripped 6 bases from V and 3 bases from J, with 9 bases between. The CDR3: CASSPEHNQPQHF. For the CDR3, the DNA is TGTGCCAGCAGTCCCGAGCACAATCAGCCCCAGCATTTT.

Points on this clonotype: An end of the junction differs from the germline gene, which may be a read error. The CDR3 DNA reads as TGCGCCAACAGCATCCGCCTCGCGGCCACCGGGGAGCTGTTTTTC. Its translation: CANSIRLAATGELFF. The chain recombines TRBV5-1 with TRBJ2-2; D is perhaps TRBD2 (5 bases). The V gene's germline CDR1 is SGHRS and CDR2 YFSETQ. This CDR3 comprises 15 residues.

Points on this clonotype: Mismatch with germline at one junction end may stem from a read error. The chain couples TRBV29-1 to TRBJ2-3, with 8 bases that match TRBD2. This CDR3 is 14 amino acids long. CDR1 and CDR2 (germline): SQVTM, ANQGSEA. The CDR3 nucleotides read TGCAGCGTTGGGCAACCCGGGGGGGCTAATACACAGTATTTT. It is translated as CSVGQPGGANTQYF.

This clonotype was found a few times. The V gene is TRBV6-5, the J gene TRBJ2-7, with TRBD2 as a possible D gene (5 bases). Trimming pared 4 bases from V and 6 bases from J, leaving 16 bases between. The length of the CDR3 is 14 residues. Germline CDR1 MNHEY, CDR2 SVGAGI. The CDR3 DNA sequence: TGTGCCAGCAGTTTTAGAGGGTGGGTTGGCGAGCAGTACTTC. Its protein product is CASSFRGWVGEQYF.

On this clonotype: The conserved phenylalanine or tryptophan normally closing the CDR3 is absent here, so this likely arose from a read error. J is TRBJ2-3 and V is TRBV10-2; D gene unclear. Germline V gene data show CDR1 as WSHSY and CDR2 as SAAADI. CDR3 length: 11 amino acids. Written as DNA, the CDR3 is TGCGCCAGCAGTAGCGCAGATACACAGTATTCT. Translating gives CASSSADTQYS.

Regarding this clonotype: The junction differs from germline at one of its ends, possibly a read error. The chain is built from TRBV28 and TRBJ2-1; D unclear. CDR3 length equals 12 residues. Germline loops: CDR1 MDHEN, CDR2 SYDVKM. CDR3 region: CASSFPYNVQFF. The CDR3 region has the DNA TGTGCCAGCAGTTTCCCCTACAATGTGCAGTTCTTC.

This clonotype was counted a few times. Compared with germline, one end of the junction differs, possibly owing to a read error. DNA for the CDR3: TGTGTCAGCAGTGAAGCGGTTCGGACTAGCGGAACCTATGAGCAGTACTTC. It yields the protein CVSSEAVRTSGTYEQYF. J is TRBJ2-7 and V is TRBV6-1; the match to TRBD2 covers 10 bases. Germline CDR1 is MNHNS and CDR2 is SASEGT. This CDR3 is 17 amino acids long.

The rearrangement joins TRBV20-1 to TRBJ1-1; unclear D gene. The CDR3 is made up of 13 amino acids. From germline, CDR1 is DFQATT and CDR2 SNEGSKA (reference sequence). The V and J ends lost 5 bases and 2 bases respectively, with 12 bases between them. The CDR3 here is CSALLFSNTEAFF. The CDR3, as DNA: TGCAGTGCTCTCTTATTCAGTAACACTGAAGCTTTCTTT.

This chain connects TRBV12-3 or TRBV12-4 to TRBJ2-3; D remains unclear. The V end lost 9 bases, the J end lost 3 bases, and 10 bases lay between the germline ends. This CDR3 region has 12 residues. The CDR3 region has the DNA TGTGCCAGGGGATCTAGTACAGATACGCAGTATTTT. Protein sequence: CARGSSTDTQYF.

This sequence joins TRBV14 and TRBJ2-3; D uncertain. Germline V gene data show CDR1 as SGHDN and CDR2 as FVKESK. The CDR3 is 14 amino acids. The chain's CDR3 is CTNSQDVRSDTQYF. CDR3 DNA: TGTACCAACAGCCAAGATGTCAGGTCAGATACGCAGTATTTT.

Concerning this clonotype itself: As the CDR3 is not closed by the conserved phenylalanine or tryptophan, this likely results from a read error. The DNA is omitted, as the CDR3 cannot be located on it reliably, and the CDR3 follows TCRdb's listing. The V call is TRBV12-3 or TRBV12-4, the J call TRBJ2-1; the tabulated D call, TRBD1, remains unverified against the DNA. The CDR3 contains 15 residues when both ends are counted. This CDR3 reads CASSSPGRGSNEQIL.

The chain is built from TRBV6-2 or TRBV6-3 and TRBJ2-2, with D possibly matching TRBD1 (5 bases). Germline CDR1 and CDR2: MNHEY and SVGEGT. The CDR3 contains 16 residues. V gave up 9 bases and J gave up 8 bases, with 25 bases separating them. The CDR3 DNA reads TGTGCCAGGAGTCGCCTTGGACACATGCTAACAGGGGAGCTGTTTTTT. Translated: CARSRLGHMLTGELFF.

A remark on this clonotype: The missing conserved phenylalanine or tryptophan at the end of this CDR3 makes a read error likely. The DNA is omitted, as the CDR3 cannot be located on it reliably, and the CDR3 follows TCRdb's listing. The gene calls are TRBV12-3 or TRBV12-4 and TRBJ2-4; TRBD1 is the table's D call, not checked against the DNA. The CDR3 comprises 15 residues, both ends counted. The CDR3 sequence: CTSSLGAVEGAPIYL.

The chain couples TRBV29-1 to TRBJ2-1, with D possibly being TRBD2 (6 bases). CDR3 length: 17 amino acids. Germline CDR1 reads SQVTM; CDR2 reads ANQGSEA. V was cut by 0 bases and J by 9 bases, with 24 bases left in between. This chain's CDR3 is CSVEDLEGWRVDIEQFF. In DNA, the CDR3 is TGCAGCGTTGAAGATCTGGAGGGATGGAGGGTGGACATTGAGCAGTTCTTC.

This clonotype was found many times. V gene TRBV28 combines with J gene TRBJ2-1; 7 nucleotides match TRBD2. V shed 3 bases and J 0 bases; nucleotides not matched to a gene: 2. The germline CDR1 and CDR2 sequences are MDHEN and SYDVKM. This CDR3 contains 15 residues. CDR3 coding DNA: TGTGCCAGCAGTTTCGGGAGGACCTCCTACAATGAGCAGTTCTTC. Translated, it gives CASSFGRTSYNEQFF.

Notes on this clonotype: Relative to the germline gene, one junction end is altered; a read error may explain this. V usage is TRBV11-2 and J usage is TRBJ1-6; possibly TRBD1 for D (6 bases). Germline V lookup: CDR1 SGHAT, CDR2 FQNNGV. The CDR3 extends over 14 amino acids. Here the CDR3 reads CDSSFRAGESPLHF. CDR3 DNA sequence: TGTGACAGCAGCTTTCGGGCAGGGGAATCGCCCCTCCATTTT. The full variable domain, its missing parts supplied by reference TRBV11-2 and TRBJ1-6, is EAGVAQSPRYKIIEKRQSVAFWCNPISGHATLYWYQQILGQGPKLLIQFQNNGVVDDSQLPKDRFSAERLKGVDSTLKIQPAKLEDSAVYLCDSSFRAGESPLHFGNGTRLTVT.

Concerning this clonotype itself: A read error may produce the germline difference seen at one junction end. The V and J genes are TRBV7-8 and TRBJ1-1; D gene uncertain. The CDR3 is 14 amino acids. The germline gives CDR1 SGHVS, CDR2 FQNEAQ. The CDR3 loop is CTSSRGRTNTEAFF. The CDR3 DNA is TGTACCAGCAGCCGCGGACGCACGAACACTGAAGCTTTCTTT.

This clonotype has only one observation. The conserved phenylalanine or tryptophan is not found at the CDR3 terminus, so this likely reflects a read error. The chain joins TRBV12-5 to TRBJ1-1, with 9 bases aligning to TRBD1. CDR3 size: 15 residues. V shed 7 bases, J shed 1 base, and the junction held 7 bases outside the gene matches. Per germline, CDR1 LGHNT and CDR2 FRNRAP. CDR3 region: CASVEMDRGNTEAFS. Here the CDR3 DNA reads TGTGCTAGTGTCGAAATGGACAGGGGGAACACTGAAGCTTTCTCC.

With regard to this clonotype: A read error may account for a junction end that differs from germline. The rearrangement joins TRBV4-1 to TRBJ1-1; 9 nucleotides align to TRBD1. CDR3 size: 14 residues. Germline V gene sequence: CDR1 MGHRA, CDR2 YSYEKL. In DNA, the CDR3 is TGCGCCAGTAGCCACCGCACAGGGGGCACTGAAGCTTCCTTT. It translates to CASSHRTGGTEASF.

Notes on this clonotype: With a much larger clone just one base away, this may be a read error. The rearrangement joins TRBV25-1 to TRBJ2-7; TRBD1 aligns across 7 bases. The CDR3 spans 14 residues. J was trimmed by 6 bases and V by 1 base; bases with no gene match: 6. Per the germline V gene, CDR1 is MGHDK and CDR2 is SYGVNS. The CDR3 spells CASSESRDRREQYF. The CDR3 DNA is TGTGCCAGCAGTGAATCCAGGGACAGACGCGAGCAGTACTTC.